This T cell receptor (beta chain) was profiled in a study of OX40 agonist ivuxolimab in advanced cancers. TCRdb keeps only in-frame clones here, not all; method: immunoSEQ multiplex PCR. The sample lists more than 10,000 clones; approximately 79% were seen once. CDR1 is KGHSH and CDR2 is LQKENI in the germline V gene. The junction had 7 bases not matched to a gene; V was cut back by 3 bases and J by 6 bases. This CDR3 has 15 residues. The starting material was CD4+ or CD8+ T cells sorted from blood, obtained in a trial of the OX40 agonist ivuxolimab. This chain joins TRBV18 and TRBJ1-3, with 8 bases lining up with TRBD1. This clonotype was sampled from an adult with an advanced solid tumor such as melanoma, head and neck, liver or kidney cancer. In nucleotides, the CDR3 is TGTGCCAGCTCACCCGGCGGACAGGGAGAAAACACCATATATTTT. It specifies CASSPGGQGENTIYF.